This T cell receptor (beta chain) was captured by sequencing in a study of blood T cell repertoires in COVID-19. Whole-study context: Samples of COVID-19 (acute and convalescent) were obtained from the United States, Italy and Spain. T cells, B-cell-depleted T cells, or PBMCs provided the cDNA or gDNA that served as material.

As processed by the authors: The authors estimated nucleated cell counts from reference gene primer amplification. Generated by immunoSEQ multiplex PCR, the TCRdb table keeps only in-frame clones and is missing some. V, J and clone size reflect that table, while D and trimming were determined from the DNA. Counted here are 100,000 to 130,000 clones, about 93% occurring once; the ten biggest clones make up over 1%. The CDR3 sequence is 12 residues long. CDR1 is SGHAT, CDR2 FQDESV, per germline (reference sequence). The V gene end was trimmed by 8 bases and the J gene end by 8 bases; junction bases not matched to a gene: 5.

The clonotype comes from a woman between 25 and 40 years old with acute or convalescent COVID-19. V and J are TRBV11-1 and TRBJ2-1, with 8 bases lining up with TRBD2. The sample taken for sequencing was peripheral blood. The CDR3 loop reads CASSSGSDEQFF. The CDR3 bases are TGTGCCAGCTCCAGCGGGAGCGATGAGCAGTTCTTC.